What follows describes a single T cell receptor (beta chain). V gave up 1 base and J gave up 2 bases, with 21 bases separating them. Germline CDR1 SGHDN, CDR2 FVKESK. CDR3 length equals 19 residues. These data belong to a study of blood T cells in healthy people across ages. Sample-barcoded 5' priming and a J-beta primer mix drove a second PCR of about 6 to 12 cycles. TCRdb processed the 5' RACE reads anew with MiXCR; each CDR3 protein has one entry. The sample lists over 1,200,000 distinct CDR3 sequences, approximately 59% occurring once. The sequenced sample consisted of blood. This receptor was identified in a man between 18 and 29 years old in good health. V is TRBV14 and J is TRBJ2-1, with D perhaps matching TRBD2 (5 bases). CDR3 coding DNA: TGTGCCAGCAGCCAAGGAGACTATTTATCGTACAGCCCCTACAATGAGCAGTTCTTC. Its translation is CASSQGDYLSYSPYNEQFF.